The sequence of this TCR beta chain was determined in a study of blood T cell repertoires in COVID-19. Across the whole study: T cells, B-cell-depleted T cells, or PBMCs supplied cDNA or gDNA.

This CDR3 comprises 16 residues. V shed 4 bases and J shed 2 bases, with 15 bases lying between them. Germline CDR1 is PRHDT and CDR2 is FYEKMQ (reference sequence). As handled by the study authors: How many nucleated cells were present was estimated from reference gene primer amplification. Measured with immunoSEQ multiplex PCR; TCRdb has only the in-frame clones, and not every one. V, J and clone size were drawn from that table, and D and trimming were deduced from the DNA. The sample has fewer than 200,000 clones; 60% to 80% are singletons. Sequences were obtained from peripheral blood. The TCR originated in a man between 65 and 85 years old with acute or convalescent COVID-19. The chain carries TRBV13 and TRBJ1-3; tentatively, D is TRBD1 (5 bases). For the CDR3, the DNA is TGTGCCAGCAGCTCAACGGGGCGCGGGGCTGGAAACACCATATATTTT. Its protein product is CASSSTGRGAGNTIYF.